This entry lists 11 T cell receptor beta chains sequenced from one sample in a study of spatial heterogeneity in lung cancer. Study results and limitations: Tracking of tumor mutation counts was seen in expanded intratumoral alpha and beta TCR counts.

These receptors are not linked to any known antigen. TCRdb reprocessed the 5' RACE reads with MiXCR, giving one entry per CDR3 protein. Among over 8,500 distinct CDR3 sequences listed, approximately 5.5% were seen once. This sample's time point: sample taken at primary tumor resection. Sequences were derived from lung tumor tissue, sampled at surgery. These receptor sequences come from a female donor with early-stage non-small cell lung cancer.

At least ten counts were recorded for this clonotype. The chain has TRBV9 and TRBJ1-1, with 7 bases fitting TRBD1. Trimming removed 0 bases from V and 6 bases from J; junction bases left unmatched: 8. Germline V gene data show CDR1 as SGDLS and CDR2 as YYNGEE. CDR3 length: 15 residues. CDR3 region: CASSVGLDRVSEAFF. The CDR3, as DNA: TGTGCCAGCAGCGTAGGGCTCGACAGGGTTTCTGAAGCTTTCTTT.

This clonotype was seen many times. The chain links TRBV20-1 to TRBJ1-6; 7 bases fit TRBD1. The V gene's germline CDR1 is DFQATT and CDR2 SNEGSKA (reference sequence). V was clipped by 3 bases and J by 9 bases; unmatched bases: 8. The CDR3 totals 14 residues. The CDR3 bases are TGCAGTGCTAGGGATGACAGGGTAGCTTCACCCCTCCACTTT. This gives the protein CSARDDRVASPLHF.

This chain uses TRBV20-1 with TRBJ2-5, with D uncertain. Germline V gene sequence: CDR1 DFQATT, CDR2 SNEGSKA (reference sequence). V lost 6 bases, J lost 11 bases, and 22 bases lay in between. The CDR3 sequence is 13 residues long. This CDR3 reads CSALSQVPNKQYF. DNA of the CDR3: TGCAGTGCCCTCAGCCAGGTTCCGAATAAACAGTACTTC.

Judged by abundance, this clonotype is medium-sized (0.01 to 0.1%). The chain joins TRBV18 to TRBJ2-7, with TRBD1 matching 9 bases. Germline CDR1 KGHSH, CDR2 LQKENI. This CDR3 spans 13 amino acids. The ends lost 8 bases at V and 4 bases at J; junction bases unmatched: 6. CDR3 region: CASRDRVSYEQYF. The CDR3 bases are TGTGCCAGCCGGGACAGGGTTTCTTACGAGCAGTACTTC.

This clonotype was counted a few times. This chain connects TRBV20-1 to TRBJ2-6; D gene unclear. V was cut by 6 bases and J by 0 bases, with 9 bases left in between. This CDR3 is built from 14 residues. Germline assignment: CDR1 DFQATT and CDR2 SNEGSKA (reference sequence). The CDR3, as DNA: TGCAGTGCCCAATCGGGCTCTGGGGCCAACGTCCTGACTTTC. Translated, it gives CSAQSGSGANVLTF.

The sample holds many counts of this clonotype. The V and J genes are TRBV7-3 and TRBJ2-5, with 7 nucleotides matching TRBD2. V was clipped by 4 bases and J by 4 bases; unmatched bases: 9. The CDR3 sequence is 15 residues long. Germline loops: CDR1 SGHTA, CDR2 FQGTGA. The CDR3 DNA reads TGTGCCAGCAGCTCCTCGGGGGGAGTAGGAGAGACCCAGTACTTC. Encoded protein: CASSSSGGVGETQYF.

This clonotype was recorded at least ten times. The CDR3 nucleotides are TGCAGCGTCTTGGACAGTTCTAACTATGGCTACACCTTC. This translates into CSVLDSSNYGYTF. The chain has TRBV29-1 and TRBJ1-2; tentative D call: TRBD1 (6 bases). The germline gives CDR1 SQVTM, CDR2 ANQGSEA. Trimming pared 6 bases from V and 0 bases from J, leaving 11 bases between. The CDR3 runs 13 residues.

This clonotype was seen at least ten times. J is TRBJ2-1 and V is TRBV20-1, with 9 positions matching TRBD1. This CDR3 is 17 amino acids long. Trimming took 1 base from V and 2 from J; bases not matched to a gene: 9. Germline V gene sequence: CDR1 DFQATT, CDR2 SNEGSKA (reference sequence). CDR3 residues: CSARATWTGVAYNEQFF. The CDR3 DNA is TGCAGTGCTAGAGCCACATGGACAGGGGTAGCCTACAATGAGCAGTTCTTC.

This clonotype was found many times. V and J are TRBV7-2 and TRBJ2-2, with 7 bases fitting TRBD2. The V and J ends lost 3 bases and 5 bases, in that order; junction bases with no gene match: 12. The CDR3 is 17 residues long. The germline CDR1 and CDR2 sequences are SGHTA and FQGNSA. CDR3 in DNA: TGTGCCAGCAGCTTGTCCGCAGGGCGGGGAGGGACCGGGGAGCTGTTTTTT. Its protein product is CASSLSAGRGGTGELFF.

This clonotype has a handful of counts. Here the CDR3 DNA reads TGCGCCAGCGGGGACAGCACTCACTATGGCTACACCTTC. Protein: CASGDSTHYGYTF. The rearrangement joins TRBV5-1 to TRBJ1-2, with 7 bases aligning to TRBD1. Per germline, CDR1 SGHRS and CDR2 YFSETQ. V gave up 7 bases and J gave up 3 bases; unmatched junction bases: 6. The CDR3 is 13 residues long.

This clonotype was counted ten times or more. The junction and the germline gene differ at one end; a read error may be behind it. The CDR3 here is CAISDGDLALF. The CDR3 DNA follows: TGTGCCATCAGTGACGGGGACTTAGCTCTCTTC. This chain connects TRBV10-3 to TRBJ2-7; a possible D gene is TRBD2 (6 bases). This CDR3 has 11 amino acids. Germline V gene sequence: CDR1 ENHRY, CDR2 SYGVKD.